This entry lists 24 T cell receptor beta chains sequenced from one sample in a study of PD-1 blockade in mismatch repair-deficient tumors. Here immunoSEQ multiplex PCR was the method, and the copy in TCRdb shows in-frame clones only, minus some. The repertoire holds about 23,000 clones, with 75% to 85% as singletons. Sample: peripheral blood, taken 12 weeks after starting pembrolizumab. The receptor set was obtained from an adult with mismatch repair-deficient cancer.

The J gene is TRBJ2-1, the V gene TRBV7-3; 15 bases match TRBD2. Trimming took 4 bases from V and 7 from J; bases not matched to a gene: 5. Germline V CDR1 and CDR2: SGHTA, FQGTGA. CDR3 length equals 16 residues. The CDR3 bases are TGTGCCAGCAGCTCCTCCGGGACTAGCGGGAGGAATGAGCAGTTCTTC. It yields the protein CASSSSGTSGRNEQFF.

The V and J genes are TRBV9 and TRBJ2-7; perhaps TRBD2 as D (6 bases). This CDR3 is built from 14 residues. In germline, CDR1 is SGDLS, CDR2 YYNGEE. With 0 bases removed from V and 5 bases from J, the gap between germline ends came to 12 bases. CDR3 bases: TGTGCCAGCAGCGTAGAAGGGAGGCTCGACGAGCAGTACTTC. This gives the protein CASSVEGRLDEQYF.

The gene calls are TRBV4-3 and TRBJ2-7, with D perhaps matching TRBD2 (7 bases). V lost 0 bases and J lost 1, with 16 bases in between. This CDR3 has 17 amino acids. Per the germline V gene, CDR1 is LGHNA and CDR2 is YSLEER. CDR3 sequence reads: CASSQDRAGHLSYEQYF. CDR3 coding DNA: TGCGCCAGCAGCCAAGATAGAGCGGGACACCTTTCCTACGAGCAGTACTTC.

The rearrangement uses TRBV11-3 and TRBJ2-5; 12 bases line up with TRBD1. Germline values: CDR1 SGHNT, CDR2 YENEEA. V was clipped by 4 bases and J by 3 bases; unmatched bases: 12. This CDR3 is 18 amino acids long. Written as DNA, the CDR3 is TGTGCCAGCAGCTCCCGGGACAGGGGGCTTGAGGCCGAAGAGACCCAGTACTTC. Translated: CASSSRDRGLEAEETQYF.

In DNA, the CDR3 is TGTGCCAGCAGCGAGGGACTAGCGGTTACCTACGAGCAGTACTTC. Amino acids: CASSEGLAVTYEQYF. The chain is built from TRBV9 and TRBJ2-7; 11 bases match TRBD2. Germline V gene lookup returns CDR1 SGDLS and CDR2 YYNGEE. V gave up 3 bases and J gave up 2 bases; unmatched junction bases: 4. This CDR3 contains 15 residues.

The J gene is TRBJ1-4, the V gene TRBV5-1; D is ambiguous. The CDR3 is made up of 17 amino acids. The germline V gene has CDR1 SGHRS and CDR2 YFSETQ. The germline V and J ends were trimmed by 0 bases and 8 bases, with 20 bases remaining between them. CDR3 DNA sequence: TGCGCCAGCAGCTTGGGGGCAGACTCCCCGAAAAGCGAAAAACTGTTTTTT. Protein sequence: CASSLGADSPKSEKLFF.

The chain joins TRBV4-3 to TRBJ2-3; 10 bases map to TRBD2. CDR3 length equals 18 residues. J gave up 2 bases and V 0 bases, and 8 bases lay outside the gene matches. Per germline, CDR1 LGHNA and CDR2 YSLEER. DNA of the CDR3: TGCGCCAGCAGCCAAGATCTGGCTAGCGGGAGTAACACAGATACGCAGTATTTT. Its translation: CASSQDLASGSNTDTQYF.

The CDR3 DNA reads TGTGCCAGCAGTCCCACCACAGATACGCAGTATTTT. This codes for CASSPTTDTQYF. The chain recombines TRBV6-1 with TRBJ2-3; D ambiguous. CDR3 length: 12 residues. Germline-derived CDR1 and CDR2 are MNHNS and SASEGT. Between the trimmed V and J ends, which lost 5 bases and 2 bases, there was a span of 5 bases.

This chain links TRBV5-1 with TRBJ2-7; 11 nucleotides agree with TRBD2. Losses at the gene ends were 1 base for V and 2 bases for J; bases not matched to a gene: 5. This CDR3 is 16 amino acids long. Germline V gives CDR1 SGHRS, CDR2 YFSETQ. CDR3 in DNA: TGCGCCAGCAGCTTGACTAGCGGGAGTAACACCTACGAGCAGTACTTC. Its translation is CASSLTSGSNTYEQYF.

This clone occurred a few times. This chain uses TRBV5-4 with TRBJ2-7, with D perhaps matching TRBD2 (5 bases). Germline CDR1 reads SGHNT; CDR2 reads YYREEE (reference sequence). Trimming took 5 bases from V and 6 from J, leaving 12 bases between them. CDR3 length equals 12 residues. The CDR3 region is CASSLLAGEQYF. In nucleotides, the CDR3 is TGTGCCAGCAGTCTCCTAGCTGGCGAGCAGTACTTC.

The chain carries TRBV27 and TRBJ1-5, with 9 nucleotides matching TRBD1. The junction had 16 bases not matched to a gene; V was cut back by 2 bases and J by 11 bases. This CDR3 is 17 amino acids long. The germline V gene has CDR1 MNHEY and CDR2 SMNVEV (reference sequence). CDR3 protein: CASSLGGDRVYIGSQHF. CDR3 sequence (DNA): TGTGCCAGCAGTTTAGGCGGGGACAGGGTCTACATAGGGTCCCAGCATTTT.

In its sample, this clone was seen once. It is unclear where the CDR3 begins or ends on the DNA, so no DNA is shown, and the CDR3 is as TCRdb lists it. V gene TRBV21-1 combines with J gene TRBJ2-3; no DNA check was done on the table's D call, TRBD2. TRBV21-1 is termed a pseudogene. The CDR3 sequence runs 15 residues, both termini included. The CDR3 protein is CASSKVGRGTDTQYF.

The gene calls are TRBV4-2 and TRBJ1-5; D possibly corresponds to TRBD1 (5 bases). The CDR3 has 16 amino acids. V gave up 1 base and J gave up 0 bases, with 10 bases separating them. From germline, CDR1 is LGHNA and CDR2 YNFKEQ. CDR3 region: CASSQGGGVSNQPQHF. The CDR3 DNA sequence: TGTGCCAGCAGCCAAGGTGGGGGGGTTAGCAATCAGCCCCAGCATTTT.

The J gene is TRBJ2-1, the V gene TRBV7-9; the match to TRBD2 covers 7 bases. This CDR3 is 15 amino acids long. Losses at the gene ends were 5 bases for V and 7 bases for J; bases not matched to a gene: 11. The V gene's germline CDR1 is SEHNR and CDR2 FQNEAQ (reference sequence). CDR3 residues: CASSPPGGEGNEQFF. CDR3 DNA sequence: TGTGCCAGCAGCCCCCCGGGAGGAGAAGGAAATGAGCAGTTCTTC.

The V and J genes are TRBV4-2 and TRBJ2-5, with 9 bases identical to TRBD1. The CDR3 contains 16 residues. CDR1 and CDR2 from the germline V gene are LGHNA and YNFKEQ. V shed 2 bases and J 5 bases; nucleotides not matched to a gene: 9. This CDR3 reads CASSQRDRDSRETQYF. CDR3 nucleotide sequence: TGTGCCAGCAGCCAACGGGACAGGGACAGTCGGGAGACCCAGTACTTC.

The chain carries TRBV6-1 and TRBJ2-4; 7 bases are shared with TRBD2. Germline V gene lookup returns CDR1 MNHNS and CDR2 SASEGT. The CDR3 consists of 13 residues. V was pared by 8 bases and J by 1 base, with 2 bases of the junction left unmatched. Here the CDR3 DNA reads TGTGCCAGCGGGAGGGTTGCCAAAAACATTCAGTACTTC. It encodes CASGRVAKNIQYF.

This chain connects TRBV5-8 to TRBJ1-1; D unclear. Trimming removed 5 bases at V and 4 bases at J, with 9 bases between. Per the germline V gene, CDR1 is SGHTS and CDR2 is YDEGEE. This CDR3 region has 12 residues. The CDR3 DNA is TGTGCCAGCAGGATAGGGCTCACTGAAGCTTTCTTT. It encodes CASRIGLTEAFF.

The chain recombines TRBV28 with TRBJ1-1; a possible D gene is TRBD1 (5 bases). CDR1 is MDHEN and CDR2 is SYDVKM in the germline V gene. Trimming cost V 3 bases and J 1 base, with 15 bases left between them. The CDR3 covers 16 residues. The CDR3 is CASSLKGLGRNTEAFF. Written as DNA, the CDR3 is TGTGCCAGCAGTTTGAAGGGGCTCGGAAGGAACACTGAAGCTTTCTTT.

The chain joins TRBV9 to TRBJ2-3; maybe TRBD2 (5 bases). Germline CDR1 reads SGDLS; CDR2 reads YYNGEE. The V end lost 2 bases, the J end lost 5 bases, and 15 bases lay between the germline ends. The length of the CDR3 is 15 residues. The CDR3 coding sequence is TGTGCCAGCAGCGTTAGCGCTCAGGCGGGAGATACGCAGTATTTT. Residues: CASSVSAQAGDTQYF.

The chain combines TRBV11-1 with TRBJ2-2; 8 bases line up with TRBD2. Germline lookup yields CDR1 SGHAT and CDR2 FQDESV (reference sequence). V was pared by 5 bases and J by 1 base, with 9 bases of the junction left unmatched. The length of the CDR3 is 17 residues. CDR3 in amino acids: CASSPGGWQMNTGELFF. As DNA, the CDR3 is TGTGCCAGCAGCCCGGGAGGGTGGCAGATGAACACCGGGGAGCTGTTTTTT.

This chain joins TRBV30 and TRBJ1-2; D not certain. The CDR3 is 13 residues long. Germline CDR1 and CDR2: GTSNPN and SVGIG (reference sequence). Deletions cut 4 bases from V and 8 bases from J, with 17 bases between. The CDR3 DNA reads TGTGCCTGGACTTTACTAGGCATCTCGGGCTACACCTTC. Translating gives CAWTLLGISGYTF. The whole variable domain, filled in from reference TRBV30 and TRBJ1-2, reads SQTIHQWPATLVQPVGSPLSLECTVEGTSNPNLYWYRQAAGRGLQLLFYSVGIGQISSEVPQNLSASRPQDRQFILSSKKLLLSDSGFYLCAWTLLGISGYTFGSGTRLTVV.

This clone was seen only a few times. The chain links TRBV6-1 to TRBJ1-2, with 7 bases fitting TRBD1. Germline CDR1 MNHNS, CDR2 SASEGT. J lost 4 bases, V lost 4 bases, and 9 bases had no gene match. CDR3 length: 15 amino acids. The CDR3 reads CASSAPDRPLYGYTF. The CDR3 nucleotides read TGTGCCAGCAGTGCACCGGACAGGCCACTCTATGGCTACACCTTC.

This clone has more than one count but fewer than ten. The chain links TRBV6-4 to TRBJ2-2; no clear D. Between the trimmed V and J ends, which lost 0 bases and 4 bases, there was a span of 3 bases. The CDR3 is made up of 13 amino acids. Germline loops: CDR1 MRHNA, CDR2 SNTAGT. Here the CDR3 reads CASSDSGTGELFF. The CDR3, as DNA: TGTGCCAGCAGTGACTCGGGCACCGGGGAGCTGTTTTTT.

The chain is built from TRBV11-2 and TRBJ1-5; 9 bases align to TRBD1. This CDR3 is 16 amino acids long. CDR1 and CDR2 from the germline V gene are SGHAT and FQNNGV. After removal of 6 bases from V and 0 bases from J, the junction contained 6 bases not matched to a gene. For the CDR3, the DNA is TGTGCCAGCAGAGACCGGGACAGGGATAGCAATCAGCCCCAGCATTTT. Protein: CASRDRDRDSNQPQHF.